This entry lists 14 T cell receptor beta chains sequenced from one sample in a study of cytomegalovirus exposure and HLA in healthy donors. PCR amplification relied on 60 Vbeta primers (plus 13 Jbeta primers). Sequenced by immunoSEQ multiplex PCR; TCRdb stores in-frame clones only, minus some. The sample holds about 130,000 clones, over 9.5% seen once. The sample taken for sequencing was PBMCs. The receptors were gathered from a woman aged 18-35 years in good health and CMV-seropositive.

The J gene is TRBJ1-2, the V gene TRBV10-3; 8 bases fit TRBD1. The junction had 8 bases not matched to a gene; V was cut back by 7 bases and J by 4 bases. In germline, CDR1 is ENHRY, CDR2 SYGVKD. This CDR3 has 14 residues. CDR3 in DNA: TGTGCCATCAACGGACAGGGAGGGGCCTATGGCTACACCTTC. Its translation is CAINGQGGAYGYTF.

This clone was observed a few times. The chain employs TRBV5-1 and TRBJ2-7, with 12 bases aligning to TRBD1. The CDR3 runs to 14 residues. Germline assignment: CDR1 SGHRS and CDR2 YFSETQ. The junction had 6 bases not matched to a gene; V was cut back by 4 bases and J by 7 bases. The CDR3 region is CASSMGQGANEQYF. DNA for the CDR3: TGCGCCAGCAGCATGGGACAGGGGGCGAATGAGCAGTACTTC.

V is TRBV6-5 and J is TRBJ1-5; no clear D gene. The V gene's germline CDR1 is MNHEY and CDR2 SVGAGI. The germline V and J ends were trimmed by 5 bases and 4 bases, with 15 bases remaining between them. The CDR3 is made up of 15 amino acids. For the CDR3, the DNA is TGTGCCAGCAGTGTTGGCCCCTTATTGAATCAGCCCCAGCATTTT. Protein product: CASSVGPLLNQPQHF.

The chain has TRBV5-4 and TRBJ2-2, with 9 bases aligning to TRBD1. CDR3 length: 16 amino acids. V lost 4 bases and J lost 6; bases outside the gene matches: 10. The germline V gene has CDR1 SGHNT and CDR2 YYREEE (reference sequence). The CDR3 here is CASSPTQGAIAGELFF. The CDR3 nucleotides read TGTGCCAGCAGCCCTACACAGGGGGCGATCGCCGGGGAGCTGTTTTTT.

By its share, this clone is medium-sized (0.01 to 0.1%). The sample holds other DNA sequences that translate to the same CDR3. CDR3 residues: CASSDSSGSYNEQFF. CDR3 in DNA: TGTGCCAGCAGTGACTCTAGCGGCTCCTACAATGAGCAGTTCTTC. This rearrangement joins TRBV6-4 to TRBJ2-1, with a tentative D call TRBD2 (6 bases). The length of the CDR3 is 15 residues. V was trimmed by 0 bases and J by 0 bases, leaving 6 bases between them. Per germline, CDR1 MRHNA and CDR2 SNTAGT.

This clone turned up a few times. The chain is built from TRBV7-3 and TRBJ2-1; D is undetermined. Deletions cut 4 bases from V and 9 bases from J, with 7 bases between. This CDR3 has 11 amino acids. Per the germline V gene, CDR1 is SGHTA and CDR2 is FQGTGA. CDR3 sequence (DNA): TGTGCCAGCAGCTCGAGTGGTGAGCAGTTCTTC. It codes for CASSSSGEQFF.

The chain combines TRBV20-1 with TRBJ2-1; D is perhaps TRBD2 (5 bases). This CDR3 is 11 amino acids long. The V and J ends lost 3 bases and 14 bases respectively, with 14 bases between them. Germline V lookup: CDR1 DFQATT, CDR2 SNEGSKA (reference sequence). The CDR3 loop is CSASDLAREFF. The CDR3 DNA reads as TGCAGTGCTAGCGACCTAGCTAGGGAGTTCTTC.

This clone has more than one count but fewer than ten. The CDR3 DNA reads as TGCGCCAGCAGTAACCCGTCTCCGAGGGCTAATGAAAAACTGTTTTTT. Amino acid sequence: CASSNPSPRANEKLFF. The chain has TRBV10-1 and TRBJ1-4; D is undetermined. In germline, CDR1 is WNHNN, CDR2 SYGVQD (reference sequence). This CDR3 region has 16 residues. V shed 5 bases and J shed 3 bases, with 16 bases lying between them.

This clone was observed a handful of times. The chain recombines TRBV5-6 with TRBJ2-1; D is perhaps TRBD2 (6 bases). Trimming shortened V by 3 bases and J by 5 bases, and 9 bases separated the two germline ends. Germline-derived CDR1 and CDR2 are SGHDT and YYEEEE. The CDR3 totals 13 residues. CDR3 in DNA: TGTGCCAGCAGCTCTTGGGGGGACAATGAGCAGTTCTTC. Translating gives CASSSWGDNEQFF.

This sequence joins TRBV6-5 and TRBJ1-1; no firm D call. The germline V and J ends were trimmed by 8 bases and 5 bases, with 15 bases remaining between them. The CDR3 runs to 13 residues. Germline CDR1 MNHEY, CDR2 SVGAGI. The CDR3 loop reads CASSNTPGTEAFF. For the CDR3, the DNA is TGTGCCAGCTCTAATACTCCGGGAACTGAAGCTTTCTTT.

This clone has more than one count but fewer than ten. V and J are TRBV5-1 and TRBJ1-1, with D perhaps matching TRBD1 (5 bases). This CDR3 has 14 residues. Trimming stripped 2 bases from V and 1 base from J, with 9 bases between. Per germline, CDR1 SGHRS and CDR2 YFSETQ. The CDR3 protein is CASSFGGRNTEAFF. As DNA, the CDR3 is TGCGCCAGCAGCTTCGGGGGTAGGAACACTGAAGCTTTCTTT.

This clone has only a few counts. The chain is built from TRBV6-5 and TRBJ1-2; no definite D call. V lost 8 bases and J lost 6, with 13 bases in between. The CDR3 is made up of 12 amino acids. Germline V lookup: CDR1 MNHEY, CDR2 SVGAGI. CDR3 sequence: CASYRTVDGYTF. In nucleotides, the CDR3 is TGTGCCAGCTACAGAACAGTTGATGGCTACACCTTC.

The sample holds a few counts of this clone. This CDR3 reads CSVGEYEQYF. The CDR3 nucleotides are TGCAGCGTTGGGGAGTACGAGCAGTACTTC. The V gene is TRBV29-1, the J gene TRBJ2-7, with D tentatively TRBD2 (5 bases). The length of the CDR3 is 10 residues. CDR1 SQVTM and CDR2 ANQGSEA come from the germline V gene. V lost 4 bases, J lost 4 bases, and 5 bases lay in between.

This clone was picked up a small number of times. The genes are TRBV25-1 and TRBJ2-1; D possibly corresponds to TRBD1 (5 bases). Trimming took 5 bases from V and 7 from J, leaving 24 bases between them. Per germline, CDR1 MGHDK and CDR2 SYGVNS. The CDR3 sequence is 17 residues long. CDR3 coding DNA: TGTGCCAGCAGTAAAAGGGGCTCTGATGGGGCTCCTAATGAGCAGTTCTTC. The encoded protein is CASSKRGSDGAPNEQFF.